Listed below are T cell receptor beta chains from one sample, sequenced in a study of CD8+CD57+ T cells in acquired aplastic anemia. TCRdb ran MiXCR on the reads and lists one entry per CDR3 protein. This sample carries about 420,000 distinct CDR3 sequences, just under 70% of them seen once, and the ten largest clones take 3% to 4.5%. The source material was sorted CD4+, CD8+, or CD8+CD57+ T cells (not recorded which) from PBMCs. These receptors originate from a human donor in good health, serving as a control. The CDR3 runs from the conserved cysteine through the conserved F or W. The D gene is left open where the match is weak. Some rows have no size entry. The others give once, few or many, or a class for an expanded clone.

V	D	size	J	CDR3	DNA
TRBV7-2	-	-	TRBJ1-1	CASSLDRLSNTEAFF	TGTGCCAGCAGCTTAGACAGACTATCGAACACTGAAGCTTTCTTT
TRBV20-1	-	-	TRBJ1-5	CSASPKNYEQRQPQHF	TGCAGTGCTAGTCCCAAGAACTACGAGCAGAGGCAGCCCCAGCATTTT
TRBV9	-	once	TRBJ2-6	CVSSFQGSGANVLTF	TGTGTCAGCAGCTTTCAGGGGTCTGGGGCCAACGTCCTGACTTTC
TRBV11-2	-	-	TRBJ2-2	CASSLDAGTANTGELFF	TGTGCCAGCAGCTTAGACGCGGGGACAGCGAACACCGGGGAGCTGTTTTTT
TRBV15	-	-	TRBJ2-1	CATAERSSYNEQFF	TGTGCCACCGCCGAGCGGAGCTCCTACAATGAGCAGTTCTTC
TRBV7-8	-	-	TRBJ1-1	CASTKTYAEAFF	TGTGCCAGCACCAAAACCTACGCCGAAGCTTTCTTT
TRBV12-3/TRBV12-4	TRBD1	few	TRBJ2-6	CASSLGTGGVSRSGANVLTF	TGTGCCAGCAGTCTCGGGACAGGGGGCGTATCCCGCTCTGGGGCCAACGTCCTGACTTTC
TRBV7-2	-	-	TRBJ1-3	CASSQEWTGYNIYF	TGTGCCAGCAGCCAGGAGTGGACTGGATACAACATATATTTT
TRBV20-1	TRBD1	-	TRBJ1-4	CSATTGTGVEEKLFF	TGCAGTGCCACAACCGGGACAGGGGTGGAGGAAAAACTGTTTTTT
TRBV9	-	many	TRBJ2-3	CASSLLPGSDTQYF	TGTGCCAGCAGCCTACTCCCGGGGTCAGATACGCAGTATTTT
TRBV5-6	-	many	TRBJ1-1	CASSLKGRGNTEAFF	TGTGCCAGCAGCTTGAAAGGCAGGGGTAACACTGAAGCTTTCTTT
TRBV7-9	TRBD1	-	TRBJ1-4	CASSYGQGALKDEKLFF	TGTGCCAGCAGCTACGGACAGGGGGCGCTTAAAGATGAAAAACTGTTTTTT
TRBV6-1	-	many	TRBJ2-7	CASSHTPVGGARIEQYF	TGTGCCAGCAGTCACACCCCGGTAGGAGGGGCGCGTATCGAGCAGTACTTC
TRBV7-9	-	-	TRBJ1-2	CASSSGRDLNYGYTF	TGTGCCAGCAGCTCGGGGCGCGATCTGAACTATGGCTACACCTTC
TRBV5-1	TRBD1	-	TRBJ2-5	CASRRTGGEDQYF	TGTGCCAGCCGAAGGACAGGGGGCGAGGACCAGTACTTC
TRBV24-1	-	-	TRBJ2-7	CATSDTGHDYEQYF	TGTGCCACCAGTGATACAGGACACGACTACGAGCAGTACTTC
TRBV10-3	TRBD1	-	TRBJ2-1	CAISRQGAYNEQFF	TGTGCCATCAGTAGACAGGGGGCATACAATGAGCAGTTCTTC
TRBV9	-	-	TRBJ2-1	CASSVDTTSYNEQFF	TGTGCCAGCAGCGTAGACACTACTTCTTACAATGAGCAGTTCTTC
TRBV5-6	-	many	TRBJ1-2	CASSFAANYGYTF	TGTGCCAGCAGCTTCGCGGCTAACTATGGCTACACCTTC
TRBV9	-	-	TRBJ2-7	CASSVAPTGGNSQYF	TGTGCCAGCAGCGTAGCTCCTACAGGAGGTAATTCACAGTACTTC
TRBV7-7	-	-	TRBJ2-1	CASSLGGTVINEQFF	TGTGCTAGCAGCTTAGGGGGGACAGTCATCAATGAGCAGTTCTTC
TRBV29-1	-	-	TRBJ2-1	CSVTGTQAYDERFF	TGCAGCGTTACGGGGACCCAAGCTTACGATGAGCGGTTCTTC
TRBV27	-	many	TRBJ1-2	CASSLRGFGYTF	TGTGCCAGCAGTTTGCGGGGGTTTGGCTACACCTTC
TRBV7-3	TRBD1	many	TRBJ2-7	CASSLTGGDFYEQYF	TGTGCCAGCAGCCTCACAGGGGGCGACTTCTACGAGCAGTACTTC
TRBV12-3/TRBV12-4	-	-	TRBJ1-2	CASSFQQTYGYTF	TGTGCCAGCAGTTTTCAACAGACCTATGGCTACACCTTC
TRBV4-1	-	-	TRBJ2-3	CASSHSSEQLTDTQYF	TGCGCCAGCAGCCATTCGAGTGAACAGCTTACAGATACGCAGTATTTT
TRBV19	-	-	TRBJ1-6	CASSTGGRDSPLHF	TGTGCCAGTAGTACAGGAGGTCGCGATTCACCCCTCCACTTT
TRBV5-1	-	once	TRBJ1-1	CASSLQEDTNTEAFF	TGCGCCAGCAGCTTACAGGAGGACACAAACACTGAAGCTTTCTTT
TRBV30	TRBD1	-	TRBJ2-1	CAWSPRQGKGSEQFF	TGTGCCTGGAGCCCCCGACAGGGTAAGGGCAGTGAGCAGTTCTTC
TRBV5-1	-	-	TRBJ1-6	CASSETGSGGSPLHF	TGCGCCAGCAGCGAAACAGGTTCGGGAGGTTCACCCCTCCACTTT
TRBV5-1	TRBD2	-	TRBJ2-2	CASSSSGKTFF	TGCGCCAGCAGCTCGAGCGGGAAGACGTTTTTT